This paragraph reports one T cell receptor (beta chain). The antigen is unknown. This record belongs to a study of siplizumab effects on memory and regulatory T cells. The study assayed around 9.3 x 10^4 TCR templates per sample. TCRdb's copy holds only in-frame clones and misses some; the assay was immunoSEQ multiplex PCR. This repertoire shows tens of thousands of clones, less than 98% found once; its top ten account for roughly 0.99%. General study findings and limits: Memory T cells appeared less diverse than naive cells, which seemed to contribute substantially to alloresponse. The authors did not confirm suppressive function in proliferating Tregs from siplizumab cultures.

Trimming took off 1 base at V and 4 bases at J, with 7 bases between the two ends. The CDR3 has 13 amino acids. Germline lookup yields CDR1 MGHRA and CDR2 YSYEKL. The rearrangement uses TRBV4-1 and TRBJ2-5; no clear D. The specimen sequenced was naive CD8+ T cells sorted from blood. This clonotype originated in a human donor in good health. The chain's CDR3 is CASSQVQTETQYF. The CDR3 nucleotides are TGCGCCAGCAGCCAAGTCCAGACAGAGACCCAGTACTTC.